This T cell receptor (beta chain) was captured by sequencing in a study of cytotoxic CD8 clonotypes in ibrutinib-treated CLL. Study background: Timing of response sample collection was a median around eleven months after treatment start, with a range of 6 to 36. Findings and limits, study-wide: Baseline clonality exceeded age-matched healthy donors and tracked circulating CD8+ T-cell counts. The study found clonality rose at ibrutinib response, then fell toward baseline at progression.

The germline CDR1 and CDR2 sequences are MNHEY and SMNVEV (reference sequence). Trimming left V 2 bases short and J 5 bases short, with 9 bases between. CDR3 length: 13 amino acids. To note about this clone: Its antigen is currently unknown.

Repertoires were generated with immunoSEQ multiplex PCR, while TCRdb's copy carries only in-frame clones and drops some. Among about 39,000 clones listed, about two thirds were seen once. This chain uses TRBV27 with TRBJ1-1; D is possibly TRBD1 (6 bases). The sample consisted of PBMCs, taken at disease progression, from a patient treated with ibrutinib. This TCR derives from a human donor with chronic lymphocytic leukemia. CDR3 residues: CASSLNRDTEAFF. CDR3 bases: TGTGCCAGCAGTTTAAACAGGGATACTGAAGCTTTCTTT.